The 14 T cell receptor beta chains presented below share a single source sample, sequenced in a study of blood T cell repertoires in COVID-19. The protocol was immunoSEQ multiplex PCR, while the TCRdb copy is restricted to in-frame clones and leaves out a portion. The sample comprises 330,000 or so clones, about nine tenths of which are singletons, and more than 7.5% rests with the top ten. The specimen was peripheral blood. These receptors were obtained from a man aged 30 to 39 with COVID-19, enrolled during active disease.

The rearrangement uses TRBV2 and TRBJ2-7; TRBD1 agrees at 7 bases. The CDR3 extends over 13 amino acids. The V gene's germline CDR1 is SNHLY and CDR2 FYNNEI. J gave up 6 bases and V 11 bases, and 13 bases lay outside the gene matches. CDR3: CAGKQGILREQYF. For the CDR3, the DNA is TGTGCCGGCAAACAGGGGATTTTACGCGAGCAGTACTTC.

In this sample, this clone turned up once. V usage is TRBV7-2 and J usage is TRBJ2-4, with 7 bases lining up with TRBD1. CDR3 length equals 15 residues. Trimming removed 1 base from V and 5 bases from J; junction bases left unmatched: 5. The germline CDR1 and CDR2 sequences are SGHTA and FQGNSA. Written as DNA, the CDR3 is TGTGCCAGCAGCTTAGTAGGGGGCGCAGAAAACATTCAGTACTTC. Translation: CASSLVGGAENIQYF.

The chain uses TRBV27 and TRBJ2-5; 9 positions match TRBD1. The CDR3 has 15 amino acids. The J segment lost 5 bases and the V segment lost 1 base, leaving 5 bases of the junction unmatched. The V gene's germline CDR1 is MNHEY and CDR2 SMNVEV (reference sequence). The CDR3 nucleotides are TGTGCCAGCAGTTTATACAGGGGGCTACGGGAGACCCAGTACTTC. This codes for CASSLYRGLRETQYF.

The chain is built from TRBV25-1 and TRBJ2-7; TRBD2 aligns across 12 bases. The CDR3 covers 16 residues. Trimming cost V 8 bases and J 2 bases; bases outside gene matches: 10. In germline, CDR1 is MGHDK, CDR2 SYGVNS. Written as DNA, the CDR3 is TGTGCCAGCCAGGGACAGGGGACTAGCGGGCCCTACGAGCAGTACTTC. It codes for CASQGQGTSGPYEQYF.

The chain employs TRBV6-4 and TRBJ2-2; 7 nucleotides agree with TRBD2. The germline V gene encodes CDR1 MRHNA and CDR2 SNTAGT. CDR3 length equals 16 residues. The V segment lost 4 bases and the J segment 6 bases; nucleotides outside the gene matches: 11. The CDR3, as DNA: TGTGCCAGCAGTGCTGCGGTCAAAGCGGGATCCGGGGAGCTGTTTTTT. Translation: CASSAAVKAGSGELFF.

CDR3 DNA: TGTGCCAGCAGCTTAGTGGGCCCCTACAATGAGCAGTTCTTC. This codes for CASSLVGPYNEQFF. The chain employs TRBV7-2 and TRBJ2-1; D is undetermined. Trimming took 1 base from V and 2 from J, leaving 6 bases between them. The germline gives CDR1 SGHTA, CDR2 FQGNSA. The CDR3 has 14 amino acids.

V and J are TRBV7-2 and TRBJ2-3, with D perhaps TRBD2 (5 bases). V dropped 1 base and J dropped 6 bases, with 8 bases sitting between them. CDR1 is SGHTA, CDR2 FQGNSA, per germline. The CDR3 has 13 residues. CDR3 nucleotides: TGTGCCAGCAGCTTAGAGGTAGCGGATACGCAGTATTTT. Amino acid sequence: CASSLEVADTQYF. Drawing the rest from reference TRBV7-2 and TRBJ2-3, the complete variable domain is GAGVSQSPSNKVTEKGKDVELRCDPISGHTALYWYRQSLGQGLEFLIYFQGNSAPDKSGLPSDRFSAERTGGSVSTLTIQRTQQEDSAVYLCASSLEVADTQYFGPGTRLTVL.

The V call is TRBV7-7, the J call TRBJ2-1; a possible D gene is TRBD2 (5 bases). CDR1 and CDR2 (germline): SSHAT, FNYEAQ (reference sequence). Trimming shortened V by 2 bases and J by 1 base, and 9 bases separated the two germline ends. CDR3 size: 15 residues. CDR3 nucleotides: TGTGCCAGCAGCTTAAGCGGAGTGTCCTACAATGAGCAGTTCTTC. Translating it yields CASSLSGVSYNEQFF.

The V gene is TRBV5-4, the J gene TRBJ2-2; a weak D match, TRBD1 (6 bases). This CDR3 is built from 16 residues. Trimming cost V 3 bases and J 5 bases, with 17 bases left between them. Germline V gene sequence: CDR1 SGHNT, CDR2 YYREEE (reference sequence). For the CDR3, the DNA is TGTGCCAGCAGCTCGGGACACCACCCGAGGACCGGGGAGCTGTTTTTT. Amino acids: CASSSGHHPRTGELFF.

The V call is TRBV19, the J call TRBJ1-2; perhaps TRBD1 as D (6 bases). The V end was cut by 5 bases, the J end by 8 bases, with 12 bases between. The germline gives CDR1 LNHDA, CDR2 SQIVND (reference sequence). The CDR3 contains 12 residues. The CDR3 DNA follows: TGTGCCAGTAGTGAAGGGGGAAACGGCTACACCTTC. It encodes CASSEGGNGYTF. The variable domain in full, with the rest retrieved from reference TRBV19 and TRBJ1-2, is DGGITQSPKYLFRKEGQNVTLSCEQNLNHDAMYWYRQDPGQGLRLIYYSQIVNDFQKGDIAEGYSVSREKKESFPLTVTSAQKNPTAFYLCASSEGGNGYTFGSGTRLTVV.

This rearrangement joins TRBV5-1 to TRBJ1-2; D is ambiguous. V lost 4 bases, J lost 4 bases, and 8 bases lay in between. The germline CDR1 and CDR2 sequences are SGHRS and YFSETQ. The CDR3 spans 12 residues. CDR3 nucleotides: TGCGCCAGCAGCCCGGAGGGCTATGGCTACACCTTC. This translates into CASSPEGYGYTF. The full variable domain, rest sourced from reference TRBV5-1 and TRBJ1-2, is KAGVTQTPRYLIKTRGQQVTLSCSPISGHRSVSWYQQTPGQGLQFLFEYFSETQRNKGNFPGRFSGRQFSNSRSEMNVSTLELGDSALYLCASSPEGYGYTFGSGTRLTVV.

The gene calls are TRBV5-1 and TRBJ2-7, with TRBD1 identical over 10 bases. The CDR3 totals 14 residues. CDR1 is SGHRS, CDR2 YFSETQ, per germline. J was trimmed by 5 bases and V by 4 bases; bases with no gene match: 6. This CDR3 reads CASSLGQGTDEQYF. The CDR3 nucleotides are TGCGCCAGCAGCCTGGGACAGGGGACGGACGAGCAGTACTTC.

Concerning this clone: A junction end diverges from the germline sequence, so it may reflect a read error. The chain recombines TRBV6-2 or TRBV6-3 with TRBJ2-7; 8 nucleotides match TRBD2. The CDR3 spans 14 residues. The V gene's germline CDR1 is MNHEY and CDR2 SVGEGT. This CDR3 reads CASSYYGRGYEQYF. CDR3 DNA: TGTGCCAGCAGCTACTACGGGAGGGGCTACGAGCAGTACTTC.

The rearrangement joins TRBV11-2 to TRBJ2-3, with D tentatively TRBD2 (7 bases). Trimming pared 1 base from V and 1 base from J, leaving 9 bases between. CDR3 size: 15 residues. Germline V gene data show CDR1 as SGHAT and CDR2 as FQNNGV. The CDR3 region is CASSLGGGRTDTQYF. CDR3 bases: TGTGCCAGCAGCTTAGGGGGGGGGCGCACAGATACGCAGTATTTT. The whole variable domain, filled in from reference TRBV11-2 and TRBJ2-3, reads EAGVAQSPRYKIIEKRQSVAFWCNPISGHATLYWYQQILGQGPKLLIQFQNNGVVDDSQLPKDRFSAERLKGVDSTLKIQPAKLEDSAVYLCASSLGGGRTDTQYFGPGTRLTVL.